These T cell receptor beta chains were read from a single sample in a study of T cell repertoires in cytomegalovirus infection. TCRdb reprocessed the reads with MiXCR, giving one entry per CDR3 protein. The sample consists of some 70,000 distinct CDR3 sequences, around 21% of them appearing once. These receptors' antigens are unknown. Sequenced material: PBMCs, sequenced either directly or after in vitro stimulation (not recorded which). The receptors shown here come from a human donor in good health (CMV status not recorded). Some clones in this sample may be carry-over from other donors' samples. Each CDR3 is given with its conserved first and last residue. D genes are given only for firm matches. Rows give clone size only sometimes, using once, few, many, or a class for an expanded clone.

cdr3_nt cdr3_aa clone_size j_call v_call d_call
TGTGCCAGCAGCGCAGCCTCAGGGAAAAATCAGTACTTC CASSAASGKNQYF many TRBJ2-5 TRBV7-2 .
TGTGCCAGCAGCGACCGGGACACCAACTACGAGCAGTACTTC CASSDRDTNYEQYF many TRBJ2-7 TRBV7-8 .
TGTGCCAGCAGTTTCGGGCCCAGGTCAGACCGGGGCGGGAGCGGTTTGAATGAGCAGTTCTTC CASSFGPRSDRGGSGLNEQFF many TRBJ2-1 TRBV12-3/TRBV12-4 TRBD2
TGTGCCAGCACCTCGGGACTCCCAAGACGCTCCTACAATGAGCAGTTCTTC CASTSGLPRRSYNEQFF once TRBJ2-1 TRBV12-3/TRBV12-4 .
TGTGCCAGCAGCTTAGGGTCCCGGAACACAGATACGCAGTATTTT CASSLGSRNTDTQYF many TRBJ2-3 TRBV7-2 .
TGTGCCAGCAGCGTAGAAACAGGGGATGGAGACTATGGCTACACCTTC CASSVETGDGDYGYTF few TRBJ1-2 TRBV9 TRBD1
TGTGCCAGCAGCCGAGCGGGAGGGCCGGGAGAGACCCAGTACTTC CASSRAGGPGETQYF . TRBJ2-5 TRBV5-4 TRBD2
TGTGCCAGCAGTTTGACGGACTTACAGCCCCAGCATTTT CASSLTDLQPQHF once TRBJ1-5 TRBV28 .
TGTGCCAGCAGCGTGACAGGCCGTGGCAATCAGCCCCAGCATTTT CASSVTGRGNQPQHF . TRBJ1-5 TRBV7-8 .
TGTGCCAGCAGCATGACAGTTCAAGAGACCCAGTACTTC CASSMTVQETQYF many TRBJ2-5 TRBV7-2 .
TGTGCCAGCAGCTTAATCAGCGGGGGGGTTTCAAGGAAGACGCAGTATTTT CASSLISGGVSRKTQYF few TRBJ2-3 TRBV11-3 TRBD2
TGTGCCTGGAGTACCAGATCCCTCCACTTT CAWSTRSLHF few TRBJ1-6 TRBV30 .
TGCAGTGCTCCCGGGACGGGAGGAGATCAGCCCCAGCATTTT CSAPGTGGDQPQHF . TRBJ1-5 TRBV20-1 .